The 21 T cell receptor beta chains below come from one sample, sequenced in a study of CD8 T cells in Susac syndrome. With random hexamers, reverse transcription was performed on about 0.5 to 1 ug of RNA. TCRdb independently ran MiXCR on the immunoSEQ multiplex PCR reads; one entry per CDR3 protein. The table includes about 100,000 distinct CDR3 sequences, roughly 96% detected once. Sequencing input: CD8+ T cells from PBMCs. The receptors stem from a human donor with Susac syndrome.

The chain recombines TRBV5-6 with TRBJ1-2, with D maybe TRBD1 (6 bases). The CDR3 extends over 13 amino acids. In germline, CDR1 is SGHDT, CDR2 YYEEEE. Trimming removed 3 bases from V and 2 bases from J, with 8 bases in between. CDR3 amino acids: CASSSQGNYGYTF. The CDR3 nucleotides are TGTGCCAGCAGCTCTCAGGGGAACTATGGCTACACCTTC.

This chain joins TRBV20-1 and TRBJ1-6; tentative D call: TRBD1 (5 bases). Trimming left V 2 bases short and J 7 bases short, with 12 bases between. The CDR3 contains 14 residues. Per the germline V gene, CDR1 is DFQATT and CDR2 is SNEGSKA (reference sequence). The CDR3 coding sequence is TGCAGTGCTAGATTTGGGACCGAGAATTCACCCCTCCACTTT. Translated, it gives CSARFGTENSPLHF.

The J gene is TRBJ2-7, the V gene TRBV15; D might be TRBD2 (5 bases). This CDR3 spans 15 amino acids. CDR1 is LNHNV, CDR2 YYDKDF, per germline (reference sequence). V was trimmed by 0 bases and J by 0 bases, leaving 9 bases between them. The CDR3 region is CATSRDPGSSYEQYF. CDR3 nucleotides: TGTGCCACCAGCAGAGATCCGGGAAGCTCCTACGAGCAGTACTTC. Full variable domain (missing parts from reference TRBV15 and TRBJ2-7): DAMVIQNPRYQVTQFGKPVTLSCSQTLNHNVMYWYQQKSSQAPKLLFHYYDKDFNNEADTPDNFQSRRPNTSFCFLDIRSPGLGDTAMYLCATSRDPGSSYEQYFGPGTRLTVT.

The chain couples TRBV7-3 to TRBJ2-4, with D hard to call. Germline CDR1 and CDR2: SGHTA and FQGTGA. Trimming left V 4 bases short and J 8 bases short, with 6 bases between. The CDR3 has 11 amino acids. CDR3 region: CASSSHDIQYF. The CDR3 DNA is TGTGCCAGCAGCTCCCATGACATTCAGTACTTC.

The chain employs TRBV9 and TRBJ1-1; D remains ambiguous. Between the trimmed V and J ends, which lost 0 bases and 1 base, there was a span of 7 bases. Germline V gives CDR1 SGDLS, CDR2 YYNGEE. This CDR3 is built from 14 residues. CDR3 in DNA: TGTGCCAGCAGCGTAGCTTCGAAGAACACTGAAGCTTTCTTT. Encoded protein: CASSVASKNTEAFF.

This chain's CDR3 is CASSPGTGLGETQYF. For the CDR3, the DNA is TGTGCCAGCAGTCCCGGGACAGGGTTGGGAGAGACCCAGTACTTC. The V call is TRBV27, the J call TRBJ2-5; 9 positions agree with TRBD1. In germline, CDR1 is MNHEY, CDR2 SMNVEV (reference sequence). V gave up 5 bases and J gave up 4 bases; unmatched junction bases: 8. This CDR3 is built from 15 residues.

The rearrangement links TRBV19 to TRBJ1-2; D is uncertain. Per germline, CDR1 LNHDA and CDR2 SQIVND (reference sequence). This CDR3 region has 14 residues. V lost 4 bases to trimming and J lost 5 bases, with 14 bases between them. For the CDR3, the DNA is TGTGCCAGTAGTAAGGTCGAACCTCCATATGGCTACACCTTC. Its protein is CASSKVEPPYGYTF.

The chain joins TRBV6-5 to TRBJ2-1; TRBD2 matches 7 bases. This CDR3 is built from 13 residues. V was clipped by 6 bases and J by 10 bases; unmatched bases: 9. Germline lookup yields CDR1 MNHEY and CDR2 SVGAGI. DNA of the CDR3: TGTGCCAGCAGGCCAGGGAGGGCCCTCGAGCAGTTCTTC. It codes for CASRPGRALEQFF.

This sequence joins TRBV12-3 or TRBV12-4 and TRBJ2-1, with 10 bases that match TRBD2. V lost 7 bases and J lost 5; bases outside the gene matches: 8. The CDR3 has 15 amino acids. In DNA, the CDR3 is TGTGCCAGCACAGACAGAGCGGGAGGGGACAATGAGCAGTTCTTC. This sequence encodes CASTDRAGGDNEQFF.

The V gene is TRBV20-1, the J gene TRBJ2-7; 9 nucleotides agree with TRBD1. Losses at the gene ends were 0 bases for V and 3 bases for J; bases not matched to a gene: 6. This CDR3 comprises 15 residues. CDR1 and CDR2 (germline): DFQATT, SNEGSKA (reference sequence). The CDR3 DNA reads TGCAGTGCTAGAGATAACAGGGGGCGCAGCTACGAGCAGTACTTC. Translation gives CSARDNRGRSYEQYF.

This clonotype was counted a single time. This chain connects TRBV3-1 to TRBJ1-1, with D perhaps matching TRBD1 (6 bases). CDR1 and CDR2 from the germline V gene are LGHDT and YNNKEL (reference sequence). The CDR3 has 15 amino acids. The V and J ends lost 4 bases and 4 bases respectively, with 16 bases between them. The CDR3 DNA reads as TGTGCCAGCAGCCTCCGACAGGTGGACGTCACTGAAGCTTTCTTT. This codes for CASSLRQVDVTEAFF.

The V and J genes are TRBV28 and TRBJ2-7, with TRBD1 matching over 10 bases. The CDR3 spans 15 residues. Germline V gene lookup returns CDR1 MDHEN and CDR2 SYDVKM. Trimming removed 5 bases from V and 2 bases from J; junction bases left unmatched: 6. The DNA for the CDR3 is TGTGCCAGCAGTAAAGGGACAGGGGACGCCTACGAGCAGTACTTC. Translation gives CASSKGTGDAYEQYF.

Points on this clonotype: Germline is not matched at one junction end, which may reflect a read error. V gene TRBV12-5 combines with J gene TRBJ2-7; D might be TRBD2 (5 bases). CDR3 length: 14 amino acids. Germline CDR1 is LGHNT and CDR2 is FRNRAP. CDR3 residues: CTSGRTGWSYEQYF. The DNA for the CDR3 is TGTACTAGTGGTCGGACGGGGTGGTCATACGAGCAGTACTTC.

The chain joins TRBV3-1 to TRBJ2-2; 8 bases fit TRBD2. V trimming: 4 bases; J trimming: 7 bases; junction bases outside the gene matches: 8. In germline, CDR1 is LGHDT, CDR2 YNNKEL (reference sequence). CDR3 length: 15 residues. The DNA of the CDR3 is TGTGCCAGCAGCCTACTAGCGGAGGGGATCGGGGAGCTGTTTTTT. This sequence encodes CASSLLAEGIGELFF.

This clonotype appeared once. V gene TRBV9 combines with J gene TRBJ2-5, with a possible D match to TRBD1 (6 bases). Germline CDR1 reads SGDLS; CDR2 reads YYNGEE. The V end lost 3 bases, the J end lost 3 bases, and 15 bases lay between the germline ends. This CDR3 comprises 15 residues. CDR3 in DNA: TGTGCCAGCAGCGCCCACTCATACAGGGAAGAGACCCAGTACTTC. This translates into CASSAHSYREETQYF. Full variable domain (remainder filled in from reference TRBV9 and TRBJ2-5): DSGVTQTPKHLITATGQRVTLRCSPRSGDLSVYWYQQSLDQGLQFLIQYYNGEERAKGNILERFSAQQFPDLHSELNLSSLELGDSALYFCASSAHSYREETQYFGPGTRLLVL.

The rearrangement uses TRBV15 and TRBJ2-5; 10 nucleotides match TRBD1. This CDR3 is built from 17 residues. Germline V gene data show CDR1 as LNHNV and CDR2 as YYDKDF (reference sequence). V lost 0 bases and J lost 1; bases outside the gene matches: 5. The CDR3 region has the DNA TGTGCCACCAGCAGAGAGGGGACAGGGGAATTCCAAGAGACCCAGTACTTC. This codes for CATSREGTGEFQETQYF.

The genes are TRBV13 and TRBJ1-1, with 7 bases lining up with TRBD1. CDR1 is PRHDT and CDR2 is FYEKMQ in the germline V gene (reference sequence). The CDR3 is 16 residues long. V lost 5 bases, J lost 1 base, and 10 bases stayed unmatched. The CDR3 nucleotides read TGTGCCAGCAGCCGATCCTCGACAGGGAAGAACACTGAAGCTTTCTTT. Its translation: CASSRSSTGKNTEAFF.

The genes are TRBV15 and TRBJ2-5; D is undetermined. Germline CDR1 is LNHNV and CDR2 is YYDKDF (reference sequence). V was cut by 4 bases and J by 4 bases, with 7 bases left in between. This CDR3 has 12 amino acids. CDR3 residues: CATSTHSETQYF. The CDR3 nucleotides are TGTGCCACCAGCACCCACTCAGAGACCCAGTACTTC.

The chain recombines TRBV11-2 with TRBJ2-5, with 9 positions matching TRBD1. The CDR3 sequence is 15 residues long. V dropped 2 bases and J dropped 2; count of bases not matched to a gene: 3. The germline V gene encodes CDR1 SGHAT and CDR2 FQNNGV. The CDR3 nucleotides are TGTGCCAGCAGCTTAAGAGGACAGGGGCAAGAGACCCAGTACTTC. This sequence encodes CASSLRGQGQETQYF.

The rearrangement joins TRBV20-1 to TRBJ1-5; D gene unclear. Trimming stripped 3 bases from V and 6 bases from J, with 12 bases between. This CDR3 is 13 amino acids long. Germline CDR1 DFQATT, CDR2 SNEGSKA (reference sequence). CDR3 sequence (DNA): TGCAGTGCTAGCTGGCAGGCCCCTCAGCCCCAGCATTTT. Protein product: CSASWQAPQPQHF.

The V and J genes are TRBV5-4 and TRBJ2-7; TRBD1 matches 8 bases. The germline gives CDR1 SGHNT, CDR2 YYREEE (reference sequence). The CDR3 spans 14 residues. Losses at the gene ends were 2 bases for V and 2 bases for J; bases not matched to a gene: 3. CDR3 in DNA: TGTGCCAGCAGCTTAGGGACAGGAGCCTACGAGCAGTACTTC. Translation: CASSLGTGAYEQYF.